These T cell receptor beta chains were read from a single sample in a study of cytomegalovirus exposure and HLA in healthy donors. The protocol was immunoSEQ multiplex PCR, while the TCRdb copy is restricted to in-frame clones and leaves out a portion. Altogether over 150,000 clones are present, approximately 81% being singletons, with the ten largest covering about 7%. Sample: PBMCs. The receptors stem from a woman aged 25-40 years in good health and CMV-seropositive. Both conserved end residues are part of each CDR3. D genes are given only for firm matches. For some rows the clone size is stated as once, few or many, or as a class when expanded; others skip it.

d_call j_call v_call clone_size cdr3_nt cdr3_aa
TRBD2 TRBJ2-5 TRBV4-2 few TGTGCCAGCAGCCAATTAAGCGGGGGGGCCACGGAGACCCAGTACTTC CASSQLSGGATETQYF
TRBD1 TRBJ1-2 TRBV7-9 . TGTTCCAGCAGTTCAGGACAGGTCTTGATTAACTATGGCTACACCTTC CSSSSGQVLINYGYTF
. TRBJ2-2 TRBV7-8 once TGTGCCAGCAGCTTAGACCCGGGTCGGCTGTTTTTT CASSLDPGRLFF
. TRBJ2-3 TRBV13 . TGTGCCAGCAGCTTAGCACTAGTCGAGGGAGATACGCAGTATTTT CASSLALVEGDTQYF
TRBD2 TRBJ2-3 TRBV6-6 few TGTGCCAGCAGTTACCTAGCGGGCTACACAGATACGCAGTATTTT CASSYLAGYTDTQYF
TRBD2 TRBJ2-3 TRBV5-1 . TGCGCCAGCAGCGCCGCTAGCGGGGCAGATACGCAGTATTTT CASSAASGADTQYF
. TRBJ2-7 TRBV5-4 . TGTGCCAGCAGCCCTTGGACTGCGAGCTCCTACGAGCAGTACTTC CASSPWTASSYEQYF
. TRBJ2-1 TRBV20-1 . TGCAGTGCCGACCAGCGGGATGAGCAGTTCTTC CSADQRDEQFF
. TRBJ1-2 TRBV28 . TGTGCCAGCAGTTCGCCCGGGGGGACCTATGGCTACACCTTC CASSSPGGTYGYTF
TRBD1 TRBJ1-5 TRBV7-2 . TGTGCCAGCAGCTTAGCGCTCGGACAGGGCGCACCTCAGCCCCAGCATTTT CASSLALGQGAPQPQHF
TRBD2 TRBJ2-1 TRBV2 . TGTGCCAGCAGTGAACTAGCGGGGGGGTACAATGAGCAGTTCTTC CASSELAGGYNEQFF
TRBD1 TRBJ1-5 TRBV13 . TGTGCCAGCAGCTACTCGGGACAGGGTAATCAGCCCCAGCATTTT CASSYSGQGNQPQHF
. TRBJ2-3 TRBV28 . TGTGCCAGCAGTTTAGGGAGGACTTTCACAGATACGCAGTATTTT CASSLGRTFTDTQYF
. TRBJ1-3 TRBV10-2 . TGCGCCAGCAGTTCCTTAAACACCATATATTTT CASSSLNTIYF
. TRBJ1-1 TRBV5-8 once TGTGCCAGCAGAAAAGCATTGGCTTTCTTT CASRKALAFF
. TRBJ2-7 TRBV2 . TGTGCCAGCAGATACAGCTCCTACGAGCAGTACTTC CASRYSSYEQYF
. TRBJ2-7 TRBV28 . TGTGCCAGCACGCAGGACAGAAACTACGAGCAGTACTTC CASTQDRNYEQYF
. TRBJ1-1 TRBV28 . TGTGCCAGCCTCCACATGGCAGGGTGGAACACTGAAGCTTTCTTT CASLHMAGWNTEAFF
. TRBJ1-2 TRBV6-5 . TGTGCCAGCAGTTATATTCAGGGTCGGAGCTATGGCTACACCTTC CASSYIQGRSYGYTF
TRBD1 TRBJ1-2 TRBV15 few TGTGCCACCAGCAGAGATGGGACGACAGGGGGCTTGGATGGCTACACCTTC CATSRDGTTGGLDGYTF
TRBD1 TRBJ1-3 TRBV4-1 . TGCGCCAGCAGCCAAGATCCTGGGTTTAGGGACAGGGGGAGTGGAAACACCATATATTTT CASSQDPGFRDRGSGNTIYF
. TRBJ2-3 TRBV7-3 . TGTGCCAGCAGCTTGAGCAACCCGGGGGATACGCAGTATTTT CASSLSNPGDTQYF
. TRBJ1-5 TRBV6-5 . TGTGCCAGCAGTTACTCAGGAGGCAATCAGCCCCAGCATTTT CASSYSGGNQPQHF
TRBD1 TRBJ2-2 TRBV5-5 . TGTGCCAGCAGAATAGCCTACAGGGGATACACCGGGGAGCTGTTTTTT CASRIAYRGYTGELFF
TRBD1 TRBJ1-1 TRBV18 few TGTGCCAGCTCACCCGGGACAGGGGGATTGAGCACTGAAGCTTTCTTT CASSPGTGGLSTEAFF
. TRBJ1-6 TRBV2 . TGTGCCAGCAGTCTTCGGGGAGCTAATTCACCCCTCCACTTT CASSLRGANSPLHF
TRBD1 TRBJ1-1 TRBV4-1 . TGCGCCAGCAGCCAAGGGAGACAGGGGGAGAGAGCTTTCTTT CASSQGRQGERAFF
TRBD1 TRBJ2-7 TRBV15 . TGTGCCACCAGCGGAGGACAGGGAAGATCCTACGAGCAGTACTTC CATSGGQGRSYEQYF
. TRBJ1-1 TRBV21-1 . TGTGCCAGCAGCAAATCCCCTTGGGGTCGACGGGATACTGAAGCTTTCTTT CASSKSPWGRRDTEAFF
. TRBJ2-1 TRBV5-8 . TGTGCCAGCAGGACCGGGTCAAGAAGAGACCAGTTCTTC CASRTGSRRDQFF
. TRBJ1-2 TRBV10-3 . TGTGCCATCAGTGAGTCGTCGGGATCAGTGCAGAGCTATGGCTACACCTTC CAISESSGSVQSYGYTF
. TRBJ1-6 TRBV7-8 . TGTGCCAGCACCCAAGACAGCAACAGTGCGCCTAATTCACCCCTCCACTTT CASTQDSNSAPNSPLHF
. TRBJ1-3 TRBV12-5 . TGTGCTAGTGGTTTGGTGCAGGGCTCTGGAAACACCATATATTTT CASGLVQGSGNTIYF
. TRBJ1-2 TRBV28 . TGTGCCAGCAGGCGGGGCTATGGCTACACCTTC CASRRGYGYTF
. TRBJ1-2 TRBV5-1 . TGCGCCAGCAGAAGTCAACAGGGCTATGGCTACACCTTC CASRSQQGYGYTF
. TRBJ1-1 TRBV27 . TGTGCCAGCAGTTTCGGGAACACTGAAGCTTTCTTT CASSFGNTEAFF
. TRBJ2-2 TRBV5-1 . TGCGCCAGCAGCTTGTCGGGGGGCCCCGGGGAGCTGTTTTTT CASSLSGGPGELFF
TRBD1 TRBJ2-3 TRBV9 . TGTGCCAGCAGCGTCCATCGGGGGACAGGAAGCACAGATACGCAGTATTTT CASSVHRGTGSTDTQYF
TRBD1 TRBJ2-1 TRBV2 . TGTGCCAGCAGTGAAGCATCCGGGACAGAAGAGTACAATGAGCAGTTCTTC CASSEASGTEEYNEQFF
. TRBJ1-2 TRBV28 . TGTGCCAGCAGTCTAAGGGGGGGCTACACCTTC CASSLRGGYTF
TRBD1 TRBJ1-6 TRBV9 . TGTGCCAGCAGCCCCCGGCCCCGGGACAGGTATTCACCCCTCCACTTT CASSPRPRDRYSPLHF
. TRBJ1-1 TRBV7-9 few TGTGCCAGCAGCTTAACAGTCAGGGGAGCTTTCTTT CASSLTVRGAFF
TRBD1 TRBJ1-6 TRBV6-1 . TGTGCCGGCAGTGAGGGACAGTATTACTCCTTTTATAATTCACCCCTCCACTTT CAGSEGQYYSFYNSPLHF
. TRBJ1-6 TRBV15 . TGTGCCACCAGCAGAGATCCCCCGGGGGGAGGGTTCGATTCACCCCTCCACTTT CATSRDPPGGGFDSPLHF
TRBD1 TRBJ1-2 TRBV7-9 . TGTGCCAGCAGCCTGGGACAGGCCCGTGGCTACACCTTC CASSLGQARGYTF
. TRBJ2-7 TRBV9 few TGTGCCAGCAGCGTAAGCTCGGCGGGCTACGAGCAGTACTTC CASSVSSAGYEQYF
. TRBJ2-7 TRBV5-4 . TGTGCCAGCAGCCGCCCCGGCAGCCGACTCTCCTACGAGCAGTACTTC CASSRPGSRLSYEQYF
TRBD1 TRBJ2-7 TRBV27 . TGTGCCAGTGCGGACAGGGGGCTCTACGAGCAGTACTTC CASADRGLYEQYF
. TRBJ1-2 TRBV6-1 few TGTGCCAGCTCCCTCAAACTTTCTAACTATGGCTACACCTTC CASSLKLSNYGYTF